The next 20 T cell receptor beta chains were all read from a single sample in a study of tumor and adjacent non-tumor tissue in lung cancer. No cell sorting was done before RNA was extracted from the tissue. The normal lung tissue was taken more than 3 cm from the tumor edge. Three rounds of nested PCR, following a modified ARM-PCR protocol, produced the TCRbeta library. One entry per CDR3 protein, called by TCRdb with MiXCR from the multiplex PCR reads. The sample lists tens of thousands of distinct CDR3 sequences, roughly two thirds occurring once. The sample taken for sequencing was distant non-tumor lung tissue. These receptors all stem from a man in his sixties or seventies with non-small cell lung cancer.

This clonotype was observed at least ten times. The V call is TRBV29-1, the J call TRBJ2-7, with 9 bases aligning to TRBD2. This CDR3 is 13 amino acids long. V gave up 5 bases and J gave up 6 bases; unmatched junction bases: 8. CDR1 is SQVTM and CDR2 is ANQGSEA in the germline V gene. CDR3: CSVLIAGVGEQYF. CDR3 coding DNA: TGCAGCGTTCTAATAGCGGGAGTAGGCGAGCAGTACTTC.

The chain recombines TRBV11-2 with TRBJ2-3; D remains ambiguous. Gene TRBJ1-5 matches the end of the DNA better, so the J call may be wrong. Germline CDR1 SGHAT, CDR2 FQNNGV. The length of the CDR3 is 17 residues. The CDR3 loop reads CASSIVQAVSSTDTQHF. DNA for the CDR3: TGTGCCAGCAGCATAGTGCAGGCGGTTTCCTCCACAGATACGCAGCATTTT.

This clonotype was recorded once. Germline is not matched at one junction end, which may reflect a read error. The rearrangement uses TRBV10-2 and TRBJ2-5; TRBD1 aligns across 7 bases. Germline V CDR1 and CDR2: WSHSY, SAAADI. This CDR3 is built from 13 residues. The CDR3 protein is CACTRDRQETRYF. DNA for the CDR3: TGCGCCTGCACCCGGGACAGACAAGAGACCCGGTACTTC.

The chain employs TRBV11-2 and TRBJ1-2; TRBD1 might be the D (6 bases). This CDR3 has 13 amino acids. V dropped 6 bases and J dropped 14 bases, with 22 bases sitting between them. CDR1 and CDR2 from the germline V gene are SGHAT and FQNNGV. The CDR3 region has the DNA TGTGCCAGCAGTCCCAGGCGGCACGGGGACACTACCTTC. Translating it yields CASSPRRHGDTTF. Full variable domain (missing parts from reference TRBV11-2 and TRBJ1-2): EAGVAQSPRYKIIEKRQSVAFWCNPISGHATLYWYQQILGQGPKLLIQFQNNGVVDDSQLPKDRFSAERLKGVDSTLKIQPAKLEDSAVYLCASSPRRHGDTTFGSGTRLTVV.

On this clonotype itself: Germline is not matched at one junction end, which may reflect a read error. The V and J genes are TRBV5-4 and TRBJ2-4; D gene ambiguous. The CDR3 runs 13 residues. Germline CDR1 and CDR2: SGHNT and YYREEE (reference sequence). This CDR3 is CASSSGPSNIQYF. The CDR3 DNA sequence: TGTGCTAGCAGCTCGGGTCCTTCCAACATTCAGTACTTC. Variable domain in full (rest from reference TRBV5-4 and TRBJ2-4): ETGVTQSPTHLIKTRGQQVTLRCSSQSGHNTVSWYQQALGQGPQFIFQYYREEENGRGNFPPRFSGLQFPNYSSELNVNALELDDSALYLCASSSGPSNIQYFGAGTRLSVL.

This clonotype came up many times. This chain links TRBV6-2 or TRBV6-3 with TRBJ2-2, with 8 bases identical to TRBD1. V lost 5 bases and J lost 9; bases outside the gene matches: 11. This CDR3 spans 15 amino acids. Germline V lookup: CDR1 MNHEY, CDR2 SVGEGT. CDR3 amino acids: CASSQYYPGGRELFF. CDR3 DNA: TGTGCCAGCAGTCAATACTATCCAGGGGGCCGGGAGCTGTTTTTT.

This clonotype came up a few times. This clone may be a read error of a much larger clone one base away. The chain carries TRBV5-6 and TRBJ2-3, with D possibly being TRBD1 (5 bases). V lost 5 bases, J lost 2 bases, and 15 bases lay in between. Per germline, CDR1 SGHDT and CDR2 YYEEEE. The CDR3 covers 15 residues. The CDR3 DNA is TGTGCCAGCAGTTTAAAGCAGGGTTACACAGATACGCAGTATTTT. Protein product: CASSLKQGYTDTQYF.

Comments on this clonotype: At one end, the junction sequence differs from germline, possibly due to a read error. The J gene is TRBJ1-5, the V gene TRBV6-1, with TRBD1 as a possible D gene (5 bases). Germline lookup yields CDR1 MNHNS and CDR2 SASEGT. The CDR3 length is 15 residues. The CDR3 loop reads CTSTSLPKGHQPQHF. CDR3 in DNA: TGTACCAGCACGTCTCTGCCGAAGGGGCATCAGCCCCAGCATTTT.

About this clonotype: A much bigger clone sits one base away, suggesting this may be a read error. The rearrangement links TRBV4-1 to TRBJ1-6, with 9 bases lining up with TRBD1. The CDR3 spans 15 residues. J lost 8 bases, V lost 5 bases, and 7 bases had no gene match. CDR1 and CDR2 (germline): MGHRA, YSYEKL. CDR3: CASSGTGGQDSPLHF. The CDR3 nucleotides read TGCGCCAGCAGCGGTACAGGGGGCCAAGATTCACCCCTCCACTTT.

This clonotype was seen just once. A junction end diverges from the germline sequence, so it may reflect a read error. The chain uses TRBV5-1 and TRBJ2-7; D is unresolved. This CDR3 contains 16 residues. Germline loops: CDR1 SGHRS, CDR2 YFSETQ. Written as DNA, the CDR3 is TGCGCCGGCAGCTTGGGCCACCGTGACTCGTCCTACGAGGAGTACTTC. It yields the protein CAGSLGHRDSSYEEYF.

Turning to this clonotype: A much bigger clone sits one base away, suggesting this may be a read error. The V call is TRBV29-1, the J call TRBJ2-5; 11 nucleotides line up with TRBD2. Germline loops: CDR1 SQVTM, CDR2 ANQGSEA. The CDR3 totals 14 residues. The chain's CDR3 is CSVEGLAGGETQHF. DNA for the CDR3: TGCAGCGTTGAGGGGCTAGCGGGAGGAGAGACCCAGCACTTC.

With regard to this clonotype: Given a much more abundant clone one base away, this may be a read error. The chain uses TRBV29-1 and TRBJ1-6; D perhaps matches TRBD1 (5 bases). The CDR3 consists of 13 residues. CDR1 and CDR2 (germline): SQVTM, ANQGSEA. Between the trimmed V and J ends, which lost 5 bases and 6 bases, there was a span of 11 bases. The CDR3 DNA is TGCAGCGTTCGGGACGGGGCTAATTCACCCCTCCACTTT. Its protein product is CSVRDGANSPLHF.

Points on this clonotype: The CDR3 ends on some other residue instead of the conserved phenylalanine or tryptophan, so this is likely a read error. The DNA is left out, because the CDR3 cannot be placed on it with certainty; the CDR3 is given as TCRdb lists it. This sequence joins TRBV5-4 and TRBJ1-1; the tabulated D call, TRBD1, remains unverified against the DNA. The CDR3 length is 16 residues, termini included. The germline V gene encodes CDR1 SGHNT and CDR2 YYREEE (reference sequence). CDR3 sequence reads: CASSLGGGGPHTEAFI.

In this sample, this clonotype turned up once. The V call is TRBV11-2, the J call TRBJ2-3; D perhaps matches TRBD2 (5 bases). CDR3 length: 13 residues. Germline CDR1 SGHAT, CDR2 FQNNGV. Between the trimmed V and J ends, which lost 5 bases and 5 bases, there was a span of 11 bases. CDR3 nucleotide sequence: TGTGCCAGCAGCATACTAGGAATAGATACGCAGTATTTT. This encodes CASSILGIDTQYF.

The chain links TRBV28 to TRBJ1-5; D gene ambiguous. Trimming took 5 bases from V and 7 from J, leaving 12 bases between them. The CDR3 has 13 amino acids. The germline V gene encodes CDR1 MDHEN and CDR2 SYDVKM. CDR3 residues: CASSDRSEQPQHF. The DNA of the CDR3 is TGTGCCAGCAGTGATCGTTCCGAACAGCCCCAGCATTTT.

With regard to this clonotype: Compared with germline, one end of the junction differs, possibly owing to a read error. The rearrangement links TRBV6-5 to TRBJ1-3; D ambiguous. Germline loops: CDR1 MNHEY, CDR2 SVGAGI. This CDR3 region has 16 residues. CDR3 sequence reads: CVSSYSLPRSGNTIYF. The CDR3 DNA sequence: TGCGTCAGCAGTTACTCCTTACCTCGATCTGGAAACACCATATATTTT.

Points on this clonotype: A much larger clone is a single base away; this may be a read error. The chain uses TRBV14 and TRBJ2-5; D is unresolved. The CDR3 contains 13 residues. The germline gives CDR1 SGHDN, CDR2 FVKESK. CDR3 sequence (DNA): TGTGTCAGTGGGGTAGGGATCCGAGAGACCCAGTACTTC. As protein: CVSGVGIRETQYF.

This clonotype was recorded a few times. This CDR3 is missing its conserved last phenylalanine or tryptophan, likely due to a read error. The V and J genes are TRBV11-2 and TRBJ2-7, with D unclear. Germline V gene lookup returns CDR1 SGHAT and CDR2 FQNNGV. This CDR3 comprises 15 residues. Trimming shortened V by 4 bases and J by 5 bases, and 18 bases separated the two germline ends. The CDR3 DNA sequence: TGTGCCAGCAGCTCCGAACCACTACTGGTCCACGAGCAGTACTTA. This codes for CASSSEPLLVHEQYL.

This clonotype rates as medium-sized (0.01 to 0.1%). The chain recombines TRBV11-2 with TRBJ2-3, with TRBD2 identical over 10 bases. V gave up 3 bases and J gave up 0 bases; unmatched junction bases: 6. CDR1 SGHAT and CDR2 FQNNGV come from the germline V gene. This CDR3 spans 17 amino acids. The CDR3 DNA reads as TGTGCCAGCAGCTTTGCCGGACTAGCGGTTAGCACAGATACGCAGTATTTT. The encoded protein is CASSFAGLAVSTDTQYF.

The chain has TRBV7-9 and TRBJ2-1, with TRBD2 identical over 7 bases. Germline loops: CDR1 SEHNR, CDR2 FQNEAQ (reference sequence). J was trimmed by 3 bases and V by 1 base; bases with no gene match: 9. The CDR3 extends over 17 amino acids. CDR3 bases: TGTGCCAGCAGCTTAGGCAGGGCGGGAGCGAACTACAATGAGCAGTTCTTC. Protein product: CASSLGRAGANYNEQFF.